What follows are 19 T cell receptor beta chains derived from one specimen sequenced in a study of blood T cell repertoires in COVID-19. Profiling relied on immunoSEQ multiplex PCR, and the TCRdb table lists in-frame clones only, not all of them. The sample records 210,000 or so clones, around 91% being singletons. Sequenced: peripheral blood. These receptors originate from a man aged 50 to 59 with acute or convalescent COVID-19.

The chain joins TRBV19 to TRBJ1-1, with no clear D. Between the trimmed V and J ends, which lost 5 bases and 1 base, there was a span of 11 bases. CDR1 and CDR2 (germline): LNHDA, SQIVND (reference sequence). There are 14 residues in the CDR3. The CDR3 bases are TGTGCCAGTAGTTCGAGGAGATCGAACACTGAAGCTTTCTTT. Its protein product is CASSSRRSNTEAFF.

The chain couples TRBV18 to TRBJ2-7; 7 nucleotides match TRBD1. The V gene's germline CDR1 is KGHSH and CDR2 LQKENI. V lost 3 bases, J lost 10 bases, and 6 bases stayed unmatched. This CDR3 region has 12 residues. The CDR3 reads CASSPDRDVQYF. The CDR3 coding sequence is TGTGCCAGCTCACCCGACAGGGATGTTCAGTACTTC.

The chain combines TRBV7-9 with TRBJ2-2; D unclear. V lost 2 bases and J 6 bases, leaving 7 bases between the germline ends. CDR3 length: 13 residues. Germline assignment: CDR1 SEHNR and CDR2 FQNEAQ (reference sequence). The CDR3 region is CASSLNTAGELFF. In DNA, the CDR3 is TGTGCCAGCAGCTTAAATACAGCCGGGGAGCTGTTTTTT.

This clone was seen only once. The chain carries TRBV11-2 and TRBJ2-7; the D gene is possibly TRBD1 (6 bases). This CDR3 is 14 amino acids long. The V end was cut by 1 base, the J end by 6 bases, with 13 bases between. Germline CDR1 is SGHAT and CDR2 is FQNNGV. The CDR3 is CASSLGSQGFEQYF. The CDR3 region has the DNA TGTGCCAGCAGCTTAGGATCACAGGGCTTCGAGCAGTACTTC.

The V call is TRBV2, the J call TRBJ2-3, with 12 bases fitting TRBD2. The CDR3 runs 15 residues. Per the germline V gene, CDR1 is SNHLY and CDR2 is FYNNEI. Trimming at V came to 8 bases and at J to 9 bases, leaving 12 bases not matched to a gene. CDR3 sequence reads: CASHSSSGGGRTQYF. In DNA form, the CDR3 reads TGTGCCAGCCACTCGTCTAGCGGGGGGGGAAGAACGCAGTATTTT. The full variable domain, rest sourced from reference TRBV2 and TRBJ2-3, is EPEVTQTPSHQVTQMGQEVILRCVPISNHLYFYWYRQILGQKVEFLVSFYNNEISEKSEIFDDQFSVERPDGSNFTLKIRSTKLEDSAMYFCASHSSSGGGRTQYFGPGTRLTVL.

V and J are TRBV5-5 and TRBJ1-1; D is possibly TRBD1 (6 bases). The V end was cut by 4 bases, the J end by 1 base, with 14 bases between. The CDR3 has 15 amino acids. The V gene's germline CDR1 is SGHKS and CDR2 YYEKEE (reference sequence). The CDR3 reads CASSLTTGWNTEAFF. In DNA form, the CDR3 reads TGTGCCAGCAGCCTCACGACAGGCTGGAACACTGAAGCTTTCTTT.

The V and J genes are TRBV29-1 and TRBJ1-2, with D maybe TRBD1 (6 bases). CDR3 length: 12 residues. The germline V gene has CDR1 SQVTM and CDR2 ANQGSEA. Trimming removed 7 bases at V and 8 bases at J, with 17 bases between. In DNA form, the CDR3 reads TGCAGCGGGGGGGATAGGGGACAAGGCTACACCTTC. Protein: CSGGDRGQGYTF.

The chain recombines TRBV7-2 with TRBJ2-1; 9 positions match TRBD1. The length of the CDR3 is 20 residues. Unmatched junction bases numbered 12, after V lost 0 bases and J lost 0 bases. Germline V gene lookup returns CDR1 SGHTA and CDR2 FQGNSA. The CDR3 bases are TGTGCCAGCAGCTTAGCGGCGTCCGATGAGGGACAGGGCTCCTACAATGAGCAGTTCTTC. Translated: CASSLAASDEGQGSYNEQFF. Using reference TRBV7-2 and TRBJ2-1 for the parts outside the CDR3, the full variable domain is GAGVSQSPSNKVTEKGKDVELRCDPISGHTALYWYRQSLGQGLEFLIYFQGNSAPDKSGLPSDRFSAERTGGSVSTLTIQRTQQEDSAVYLCASSLAASDEGQGSYNEQFFGPGTRLTVL.

The chain uses TRBV5-1 and TRBJ2-3; 8 bases are a match to TRBD1. The V gene end was trimmed by 4 bases and the J gene end by 9 bases; junction bases not matched to a gene: 7. CDR3 length equals 13 residues. The V gene's germline CDR1 is SGHRS and CDR2 YFSETQ. The CDR3 DNA follows: TGCGCCAGCAGCCCCGCCGACAGGGGCACGCAGTATTTT. It specifies CASSPADRGTQYF.

V gene TRBV7-9 combines with J gene TRBJ2-7; no clear D. Per germline, CDR1 SEHNR and CDR2 FQNEAQ (reference sequence). The CDR3 sequence is 11 residues long. The ends were cut back, 5 bases at V and 3 bases at J, with 5 bases in the middle. For the CDR3, the DNA is TGTGCCAGCAGCCCCAGCTACGAGCAGTACTTC. Translating gives CASSPSYEQYF.

V usage is TRBV19 and J usage is TRBJ1-1; TRBD1 matches 8 bases. Looked up from germline, CDR1 is LNHDA and CDR2 is SQIVND (reference sequence). The ends lost 3 bases at V and 4 bases at J; junction bases unmatched: 7. The CDR3 is made up of 15 amino acids. CDR3: CASSIILGQVTEAFF. CDR3 DNA: TGTGCCAGTAGTATCATTTTGGGACAGGTCACTGAAGCTTTCTTT.

This sequence joins TRBV9 and TRBJ1-1; possible D gene TRBD1, 6 bases. V dropped 4 bases and J dropped 4 bases, with 17 bases sitting between them. The germline gives CDR1 SGDLS, CDR2 YYNGEE. This CDR3 has 15 residues. The CDR3 here is CASSLLQGLGTEAFF. The DNA for the CDR3 is TGTGCCAGCAGCCTACTACAGGGCTTGGGCACTGAAGCTTTCTTT.

J is TRBJ1-2 and V is TRBV27; 7 nucleotides match TRBD1. CDR1 and CDR2 from the germline V gene are MNHEY and SMNVEV (reference sequence). The CDR3 covers 13 residues. J lost 0 bases, V lost 8 bases, and 3 bases had no gene match. The CDR3 spells CASWGQSNYGYTF. Written as DNA, the CDR3 is TGTGCCAGCTGGGGACAGTCTAACTATGGCTACACCTTC.

The CDR3 DNA reads TGTGCCAGCAGTCGCCCCGGGACTAGCGGCCCGAGCTCCTACAATGAGCAGTTCTTC. Amino acids: CASSRPGTSGPSSYNEQFF. V and J are TRBV3-1 (or the pseudogene TRBV3-2) and TRBJ2-1; 11 nucleotides agree with TRBD2. This CDR3 has 19 amino acids. V shed 6 bases, J shed 0 bases, and the junction held 13 bases outside the gene matches. In germline, CDR1 is LGHDT, CDR2 YNNKEL (reference sequence).

The rearrangement links TRBV3-1 (or the pseudogene TRBV3-2) to TRBJ1-3; 7 bases align to TRBD1. With 1 base clipped from V and 0 bases from J, the junction kept 3 bases outside the gene matches. This CDR3 contains 16 residues. The V gene's germline CDR1 is LGHDT and CDR2 YNNKEL (reference sequence). The CDR3 DNA follows: TGTGCCAGCAGCCAAGGTGACAGGGCCTCTGGAAACACCATATATTTT. Translating gives CASSQGDRASGNTIYF.

The V call is TRBV19, the J call TRBJ2-2, with TRBD1 as a possible D gene (6 bases). Germline V gives CDR1 LNHDA, CDR2 SQIVND (reference sequence). The ends were cut back, 4 bases at V and 0 bases at J, with 9 bases in the middle. The CDR3 is 15 amino acids. Here the CDR3 DNA reads TGTGCCAGTAGTAGACAGGATACGAACACCGGGGAGCTGTTTTTT. Translating gives CASSRQDTNTGELFF.

This clone was seen once. The chain recombines TRBV28 with TRBJ2-2, with D possibly matching TRBD1 (5 bases). The CDR3 contains 14 residues. Germline CDR1 is MDHEN and CDR2 is SYDVKM. Deletions cut 6 bases from V and 3 bases from J, with 11 bases between. The CDR3 here is CASRQGLHTGELFF. The CDR3 region has the DNA TGTGCCAGCAGGCAGGGATTACACACCGGGGAGCTGTTTTTT.

This clone is a singleton in its sample. The V and J genes are TRBV11-2 and TRBJ1-5; no clear D gene. The V end was cut by 5 bases, the J end by 5 bases, with 10 bases between. This CDR3 spans 13 amino acids. Germline values: CDR1 SGHAT, CDR2 FQNNGV. CDR3 in amino acids: CASSRGYDQPQHF. CDR3 nucleotides: TGTGCCAGCAGCCGGGGTTACGATCAGCCCCAGCATTTT.

The chain couples TRBV4-1 to TRBJ1-1, with 8 bases matching TRBD1. The trim removed 5 bases at V and 6 bases at J, leaving 11 bases unmatched. CDR1 and CDR2 from the germline V gene are MGHRA and YSYEKL. CDR3 size: 15 residues. The CDR3 reads CASSSSGQGGPEAFF. The CDR3 DNA follows: TGCGCCAGCAGCTCATCCGGACAGGGTGGACCTGAAGCTTTCTTT.